The rows below give T cell receptor beta chains drawn from one sample of a study of T cell responses to AZD1222 COVID-19 vaccine. Data came from immunoSEQ multiplex PCR; TCRdb stores just in-frame clones and leaves some out. Found here are under 75,000 clones, roughly 87% of them singletons; the top ten hold 15% to 20%. The sample consisted of peripheral blood, taken on day 0 of AZD1222 vaccination. The receptors were gathered from an adult in good health. Both conserved end residues are part of each CDR3. The D gene is left open where the match is weak. A row's size may be missing; if present it is once, few, many or a size class.

CASSFFRGYGYTF	TGCGCCAGCAGCTTTTTCCGGGGCTATGGCTACACCTTC	TRBV5-1	TRBJ1-2	-	-
CASSPRAGVGYEQYF	TGTGCCAGCAGCCCCCGCGCGGGAGTCGGATACGAGCAGTACTTC	TRBV11-2	TRBJ2-7	TRBD2	-
CAWSVAGQQPQHF	TGTGCCTGGAGTGTAGCAGGGCAGCAGCCCCAGCATTTT	TRBV30	TRBJ1-5	-	-
CAISEPRSGGISGTQYF	TGTGCCATCAGTGAGCCACGGTCAGGGGGCATCAGTGGGACCCAGTACTTC	TRBV10-3	TRBJ2-5	TRBD1	-
CASSRTSGGTYEQYF	TGTGCCAGCAGTAGGACTAGCGGGGGCACCTACGAGCAGTACTTC	TRBV6-5	TRBJ2-7	TRBD2	-
CASRGQAYNEQFF	TGTGCCAGCAGGGGACAGGCCTACAATGAGCAGTTCTTC	TRBV28	TRBJ2-1	TRBD1	-
CAISDRQGTYEQYF	TGTGCCATCAGTGATCGACAGGGGACTTACGAGCAGTACTTC	TRBV10-3	TRBJ2-7	TRBD1	-
CAIGQGLDTEAFF	TGTGCCATAGGACAGGGGCTGGACACTGAAGCTTTCTTT	TRBV10-3	TRBJ1-1	TRBD1	-
CASSEGGSNNYGYTF	TGTGCCAGCAGTGAGGGGGGCAGCAATAACTATGGCTACACCTTC	TRBV2	TRBJ1-2	-	-
CAWNGGGPYNEQFF	TGTGCCTGGAACGGCGGGGGTCCCTACAATGAGCAGTTCTTC	TRBV30	TRBJ2-1	TRBD2	once
CASSIGTDFYGYTF	TGTGCCAGTAGTATAGGGACAGACTTCTATGGCTACACCTTC	TRBV19	TRBJ1-2	-	once
CASSLVGEENYGYTF	TGCGCCAGCAGCTTGGTGGGGGAGGAGAACTATGGCTACACCTTC	TRBV5-1	TRBJ1-2	-	few
CASGETQYF	TGTGCCAGCGGGGAGACCCAGTACTTC	TRBV7-8	TRBJ2-5	-	-
CASSARVVTDTQYF	TGTGCCAGCAGCGCCAGGGTGGTCACAGATACGCAGTATTTT	TRBV9	TRBJ2-3	-	-
CASSLMGQGIQETQYF	TGTGCCAGCAGCTTAATGGGACAGGGGATCCAAGAGACCCAGTACTTC	TRBV7-3	TRBJ2-5	TRBD1	-
CASILAGGGNEQFF	TGTGCCAGCATCCTAGCGGGAGGGGGCAATGAGCAGTTCTTC	TRBV6-5	TRBJ2-1	TRBD2	-